A selection of T cell receptor beta chains follows, all from one sample in a study of blood T cell repertoires in COVID-19. Sequencing used immunoSEQ multiplex PCR; TCRdb keeps in-frame clones, though not all of them. Here the sample spans some 300,000 clones, 85% to 90% being singletons. The material sequenced was peripheral blood. These receptors were obtained from a woman in her twenties or thirties with COVID-19, enrolled during active disease. Each CDR3 is given with its conserved first and last residue. Each record gives: J gene, D gene, V gene, CDR3 protein, CDR3 DNA. D genes are given only for firm matches.

TRBJ1-2 . TRBV18 CASSPTRDIAGYTF TGTGCCAGCTCACCGACCCGGGATATTGCCGGCTACACCTTC
TRBJ1-3 TRBD1 TRBV5-1 CASSLGDRGRIGNTIYF TGCGCCAGCAGCTTGGGGGACAGGGGGCGCATCGGAAACACCATATATTTT
TRBJ1-2 TRBD1 TRBV19 CASAGQPYGYTF TGTGCCAGTGCGGGACAGCCCTATGGCTACACCTTC
TRBJ2-1 TRBD1 TRBV7-2 CASSLEGTGAYNEQFF TGTGCCAGCAGCTTAGAAGGGACAGGGGCCTACAATGAGCAGTTCTTC
TRBJ1-1 TRBD1 TRBV6-5 CASSLGQLNTEAFF TGTGCCAGCAGCTTGGGACAGTTGAACACTGAAGCTTTCTTT
TRBJ1-4 TRBD1 TRBV4-3 CASSQAQDRGREKLFF TGCGCCAGCAGCCAGGCCCAGGACAGGGGGCGCGAAAAACTGTTTTTT
TRBJ2-2 TRBD2 TRBV3-1/TRBV3-2 CASSRGGNTGELFF TGTGCCAGCAGCCGCGGGGGGAACACCGGGGAGCTGTTTTTT
TRBJ1-2 . TRBV29-1 CSVESRGRGYTF TGCAGCGTTGAGTCCAGGGGCCGCGGCTACACCTTC
TRBJ2-2 . TRBV5-1 CASSFTGFEELFF TGCGCCAGCAGCTTTACCGGGTTTGAGGAGCTGTTTTTT
TRBJ1-1 . TRBV5-6 CASSPEGRDEAFF TGTGCCAGCAGCCCAGAAGGGAGGGATGAAGCTTTCTTT
TRBJ2-7 . TRBV7-5 CVRSRVEGQGGYEQYF TGTGTCAGAAGCAGAGTGGAGGGCCAAGGTGGCTACGAGCAGTACTTC
TRBJ1-4 . TRBV3-1/TRBV3-2 CASSRNRANEKLFF TGTGCCAGCAGCCGTAATAGAGCTAATGAAAAACTGTTTTTT
TRBJ1-6 . TRBV19 CASKRGYNSPLHF TGTGCCAGTAAAAGAGGGTATAATTCACCCCTCCACTTT
TRBJ1-2 . TRBV3-1/TRBV3-2 CASSQKGLGGYTF TGTGCCAGCAGCCAAAAGGGGTTGGGTGGCTACACCTTC
TRBJ1-3 TRBD1 TRBV11-3 CASSVTGGTLNTIYF TGTGCCAGCAGCGTAACAGGGGGGACCTTAAACACCATATATTTT
TRBJ1-1 . TRBV28 CASFPQVPTEAFF TGTGCCAGCTTTCCTCAGGTCCCCACTGAAGCTTTCTTT
TRBJ1-1 TRBD1 TRBV6-5 CASSFRGTGGETEAFF TGTGCCAGCAGTTTCCGGGGGACAGGGGGTGAGACTGAAGCTTTCTTT
TRBJ2-7 . TRBV10-3 CAISEPGLAYEQYF TGTGCCATCAGTGAACCGGGACTGGCCTACGAGCAGTACTTC
TRBJ1-6 TRBD1 TRBV5-1 CASSRQGNYNSPLHF TGCGCCAGCAGCCGACAGGGAAATTATAATTCACCCCTCCACTTT
TRBJ2-7 . TRBV6-1 CASSDGGETYEQYF TGTGCCAGCAGTGACGGAGGGGAAACCTACGAGCAGTACTTC
TRBJ1-4 . TRBV4-3 CASSQDLDNGNEKLFF TGCGCCAGCAGCCAAGATTTAGACAACGGTAATGAAAAACTGTTTTTT
TRBJ1-5 . TRBV6-2/TRBV6-3 CASSIQGLNQPQHF TGTGCCAGCAGCATACAGGGTTTGAACCAGCCCCAGCATTTT
TRBJ1-5 . TRBV6-5 CASHLGPGQPQHF TGTGCCAGCCATCTGGGTCCGGGTCAGCCCCAGCATTTT
TRBJ1-1 . TRBV19 CASSIIQKGTEAFF TGTGCCAGTAGTATTATACAGAAGGGGACTGAAGCTTTCTTT
TRBJ1-2 TRBD1 TRBV2 CASIGLGQGARENGYTF TGTGCCAGCATCGGATTGGGCCAGGGGGCGAGAGAGAATGGCTACACCTTC
TRBJ2-5 TRBD2 TRBV7-1 CASSSGLAGSPGQTQYF TGTGCCAGCAGCTCAGGACTAGCGGGGTCCCCGGGGCAGACCCAGTACTTC
TRBJ2-1 . TRBV6-5 CASSYRGALNEQFF TGTGCCAGCAGTTATCGGGGGGCGCTTAATGAGCAGTTCTTC